The present TCR beta chain was sequenced within a study of human thymus T cells (dated by TCRdb to 2018 to 2020). At the level of the whole study: The study described the TCR alpha and beta repertoires in fewer than 10 infant thymus samples and a few matching peripheral blood samples. The infant donors were about 7 to 250 days old, and the cohort included roughly six males and a couple of females. Study-wide conclusions, independent of this receptor: Highly overlapping thymic TCR repertoires among unrelated individuals were reported in the related research. Biased V and J gene segment usage appeared to be present in both thymic and peripheral blood repertoires. Thymus samples yielded on average around 810,000 unique TCRB clonotypes, compared with some 83,000 from blood samples.

Turning to this clone: It has no known antigen specificity. One base away there is no much larger clone; base qualities are not given.

Thymus tissue was collected as surgical resects that were removed during corrective cardiac surgery. Donors were immunologically healthy infants undergoing open corrective cardiac surgery for congenital heart defects in Finland. Thymocytes were released mechanically from tissue and stored at -70 °C as pellets of roughly 9.5-32 million cells. A QIAsymphony instrument was used to extract genomic DNA from frozen cell pellets. Using the immunoSEQ multiplex PCR assay, the TCRB and TCRAD loci were amplified from a standardized quantity of quality-controlled genomic DNA. Amplicons spanned the V(D)J region at a length sufficient to cover the CDR3 and identify V and J genes. Amplicon sequencing was performed on an Illumina platform through the commercial immunoSEQ service. In the source study's methods: Corrections for primer bias and sequencing errors followed previously described methods, while TCRAD and TCRB definitions were based on the IMGT database. The repertoires were analysed using immunoSEQ Analyzer 3.0 and VDJTools for basic statistics, V/J segment usage, diversity estimates, rarefaction and pairwise overlap. Diversity was estimated using the Chao1, ChaoE, Efron-Thisted, Shannon and inverse Simpson indices, and was also estimated on datasets down-sampled to the size of the smallest sample. Repertoire overlap used strict matching of CDR3 nucleotide sequence, V gene and J gene, with Jaccard-based multidimensional scaling clustering. TCRdb's version of the immuneACCESS table is confined to in-frame rearrangements and falls short of the full clone set. An unresolved V gene accounts for under half of the shortfall where checked; the remainder is of unknown origin. Clone size and the V and J calls come from that table; the DNA yielded D and trimming. The sample yields 60,000 to 75,000 clones; 90% to 95% were counted once. Around 0.037% of the sample belongs to the ten largest clones.

Germline trimming amounts to 0 bases on V and 2 bases on J, with 13 as the count of junction bases outside the gene matches. Looking up the germline V gene yields CDR1 SGHDT and CDR2 YYEEEE. From the cysteine up to the phenylalanine, the CDR3 has a length of 18 residues. Here the CDR3 DNA is all that survives: 54 bases in frame from base 1. The V gene is TRBV5-6 and the J gene is TRBJ2-7; 8 central bases correspond to TRBD1. The specimen sequenced was thymus tissue. The sequence derives from a girl under three years old with a congenital heart defect but otherwise immunologically healthy. The nucleotide sequence is given as TGTGCCAGCAGCTTGGCTCAGGGGGCCCTTTTAGGCCCCTACGAGCAGTACTTC. This encodes CASSLAQGALLGPYEQYF.